This TCR beta chain comes out of a study of patients and donors after allogeneic stem cell transplantation. Trimming left V 0 bases short and J 0 bases short, with 14 bases between. There are 17 residues in the CDR3. Per the germline V gene, CDR1 is DFQATT and CDR2 is SNEGSKA (reference sequence). Using its own MiXCR run on the RT-PCR reads, TCRdb lists one record per CDR3 protein. The table records about 96,000 distinct CDR3 sequences, roughly 50% of them present only once. The receptor was derived from a human donor who was either an allogeneic HSCT recipient or a stem cell or donor lymphocyte infusion donor (not recorded which). It is not recorded whose cells these are; they may come from a transplant donor. Material: blood, either unsorted or a sorted T cell fraction (not recorded which). The V gene is TRBV20-1, the J gene TRBJ1-4, with TRBD1 as a possible D gene (5 bases). The CDR3 DNA is TGCAGTGCTAGAGAAGGGTGGGGGATTCCAACTAATGAAAAACTGTTTTTT. As protein: CSAREGWGIPTNEKLFF.